One and the same sample provided the 5 T cell receptor beta chains below, sequenced in a study of spatial heterogeneity in lung cancer. Time point specified: sample taken at primary tumor resection. Sequencing was performed on whole RNA extracted from tumor and nontumor lung tissue, or from frozen PBMC, and the material was left unsorted. Via MiXCR, TCRdb re-called the 5' RACE reads, giving one row per CDR3 protein. The sample yields roughly 60,000 distinct CDR3 sequences, more than 7% seen once. The material was PBMCs, obtained at surgery. These receptors all stem from a female donor with early-stage non-small cell lung cancer.

About this clonotype itself: The junction and the germline gene differ at one end; a read error may be behind it. The V and J genes are TRBV27 and TRBJ1-1; no firm D call. The V gene's germline CDR1 is MNHEY and CDR2 SMNVEV (reference sequence). The CDR3 runs to 14 residues. The CDR3 DNA reads TGTGCCAACAGTCCACGATCGGGATCCACTGAAGCTTTCTTT. Translation gives CANSPRSGSTEAFF.

This clonotype has more than one count but fewer than ten. The chain recombines TRBV12-3 or TRBV12-4 with TRBJ2-1; 10 nucleotides align to TRBD1. The CDR3 runs to 15 residues. Trimming took 8 bases from V and 6 from J; bases not matched to a gene: 10. CDR3: CASLARTGGFNEQFF. DNA for the CDR3: TGTGCCAGCCTCGCCAGGACAGGGGGTTTCAATGAGCAGTTCTTC.

The chain links TRBV7-3 to TRBJ1-1; D not resolved. The V and J ends lost 0 bases and 0 bases respectively, with 5 bases between them. Germline V gene sequence: CDR1 SGHTA, CDR2 FQGTGA. The CDR3 covers 14 residues. The chain's CDR3 is CASSLTSMNTEAFF. In DNA form, the CDR3 reads TGTGCCAGCAGCTTAACGAGTATGAACACTGAAGCTTTCTTT.

This clonotype was found a few times. V and J are TRBV6-6 and TRBJ1-5; a possible D gene is TRBD1 (5 bases). CDR3 length: 14 amino acids. Germline loops: CDR1 MNHNY, CDR2 SVGAGI (reference sequence). V was pared by 8 bases and J by 7 bases, with 18 bases between. The CDR3 loop is CASRTGQGGQPQHF. The CDR3 DNA is TGTGCCAGCCGCACCGGGCAGGGAGGCCAGCCCCAGCATTTT.

CDR3 in amino acids: CSVIIGTGTEAFF. The CDR3 DNA reads as TGCAGCGTTATTATTGGTACGGGGACTGAAGCTTTCTTT. The chain carries TRBV29-1 and TRBJ1-1; no firm D call. Trimming left V 5 bases short and J 5 bases short, with 15 bases between. The CDR3 is made up of 13 amino acids. Germline CDR1 reads SQVTM; CDR2 reads ANQGSEA.